This T cell receptor (beta chain) was found in a study of control samples from healthy donors and cancer patients. Data came from immunoSEQ multiplex PCR; TCRdb stores just in-frame clones and leaves some out. In the table there are about 50,000 clones, 93% of which are singletons. CDR1 and CDR2 (germline): SGHRS, YFSETQ. The germline V and J ends were trimmed by 4 bases and 5 bases, with 18 bases remaining between them. CDR3 length: 16 amino acids. The origin of this receptor is a woman aged 45-59 years with head and neck cancer. The rearrangement uses TRBV5-1 and TRBJ2-2; D is uncertain. The sample was PBMCs. The CDR3 bases are TGCGCCAGCAGCACCATGGGGTCGGATGGGACCGGGGAGCTGTTTTTT. It specifies CASSTMGSDGTGELFF.